The TCR beta chain described here comes from a study of human CD8 memory T cell subsets. Researchers made TCR beta libraries via UMI-labeled 5' RACE. TCRdb reprocessed the 5' RACE reads, keeping one entry per CDR3 protein, no DNA. The sample has 9,500 to 13,000 distinct CDR3 sequences. Designated as TPEX, the CCR7+ PD-1+ TIGIT+ early memory CD8+ T cells showed dysfunctional, exhausted-like traits. Germline CDR1 reads SEHNR; CDR2 reads FQNEAQ (reference sequence). The length of the CDR3 is 14 residues. The chain links TRBV7-9 to TRBJ1-1; as DNA is missing, the TRBD1 call by TCRdb cannot be tested. Sequencing input: CD8+ T cells from PBMCs. The clonotype was recovered from a human donor in good health. The CDR3 here is CASSPPELVTEAFF.